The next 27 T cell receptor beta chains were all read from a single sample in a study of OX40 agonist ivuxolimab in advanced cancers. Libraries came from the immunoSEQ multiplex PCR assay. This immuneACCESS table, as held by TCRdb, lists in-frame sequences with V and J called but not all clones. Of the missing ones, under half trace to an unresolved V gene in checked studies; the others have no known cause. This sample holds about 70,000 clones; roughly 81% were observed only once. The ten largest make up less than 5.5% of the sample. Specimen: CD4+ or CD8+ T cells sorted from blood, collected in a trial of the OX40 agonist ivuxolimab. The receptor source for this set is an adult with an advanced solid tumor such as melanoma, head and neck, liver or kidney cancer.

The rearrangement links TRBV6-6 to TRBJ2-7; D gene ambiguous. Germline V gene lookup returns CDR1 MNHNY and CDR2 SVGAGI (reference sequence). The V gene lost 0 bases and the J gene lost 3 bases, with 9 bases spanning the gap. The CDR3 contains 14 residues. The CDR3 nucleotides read TGTGCCAGCAGTTACTCGATTACCGGCTACGAGCAGTACTTC. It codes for CASSYSITGYEQYF.

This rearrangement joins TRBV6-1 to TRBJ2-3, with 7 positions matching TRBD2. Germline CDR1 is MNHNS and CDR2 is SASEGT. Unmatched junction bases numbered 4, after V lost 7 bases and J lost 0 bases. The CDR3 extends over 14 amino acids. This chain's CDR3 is CASTSGASTDTQYF. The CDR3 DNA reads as TGTGCCAGCACGAGCGGGGCTAGCACAGATACGCAGTATTTT.

CDR3 DNA sequence: TGTGCCAGCAGCTTCTCCGGGGTGTATAACACTGAAGCTTTCTTT. It yields the protein CASSFSGVYNTEAFF. This chain uses TRBV7-8 with TRBJ1-1; D gene uncertain. The CDR3 contains 15 residues. V was cut by 3 bases and J by 2 bases, with 13 bases left in between. In germline, CDR1 is SGHVS, CDR2 FQNEAQ.

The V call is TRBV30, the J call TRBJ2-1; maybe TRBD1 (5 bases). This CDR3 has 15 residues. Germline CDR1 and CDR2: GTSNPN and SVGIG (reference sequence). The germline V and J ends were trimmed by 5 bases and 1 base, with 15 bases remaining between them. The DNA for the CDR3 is TGTGCCTGGGACCAGACAGAAATTTCCTACAATGAGCAGTTCTTC. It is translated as CAWDQTEISYNEQFF. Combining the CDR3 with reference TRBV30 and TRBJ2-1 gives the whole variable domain SQTIHQWPATLVQPVGSPLSLECTVEGTSNPNLYWYRQAAGRGLQLLFYSVGIGQISSEVPQNLSASRPQDRQFILSSKKLLLSDSGFYLCAWDQTEISYNEQFFGPGTRLTVL.

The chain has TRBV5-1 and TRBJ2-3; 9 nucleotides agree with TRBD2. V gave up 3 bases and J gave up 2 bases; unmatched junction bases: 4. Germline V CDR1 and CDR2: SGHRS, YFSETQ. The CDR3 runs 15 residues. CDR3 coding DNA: TGCGCCAGCAGCTCTAGCGGGGCGAACACAGATACGCAGTATTTT. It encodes CASSSSGANTDTQYF.

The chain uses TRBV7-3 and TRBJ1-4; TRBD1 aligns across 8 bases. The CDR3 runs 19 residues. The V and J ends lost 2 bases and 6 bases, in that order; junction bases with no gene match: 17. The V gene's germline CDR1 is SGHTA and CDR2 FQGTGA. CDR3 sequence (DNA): TGTGCCAGCAGCTTAGGCGGCAGGGGGCAGGCCTCCCGGCATGAAAAACTGTTTTTT. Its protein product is CASSLGGRGQASRHEKLFF.

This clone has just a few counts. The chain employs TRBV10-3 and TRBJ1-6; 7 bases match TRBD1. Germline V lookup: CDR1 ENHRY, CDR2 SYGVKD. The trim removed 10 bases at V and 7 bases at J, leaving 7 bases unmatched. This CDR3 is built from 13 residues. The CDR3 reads CASQTGQNSPLHF. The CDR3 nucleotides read TGTGCCAGCCAAACGGGACAGAATTCACCCCTCCACTTT.

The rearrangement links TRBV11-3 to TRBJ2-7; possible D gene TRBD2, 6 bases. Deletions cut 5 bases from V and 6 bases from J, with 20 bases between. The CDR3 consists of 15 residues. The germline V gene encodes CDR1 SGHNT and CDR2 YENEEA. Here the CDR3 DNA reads TGTGCCAGCAGCATTAAGCCGCGGTCGGGGGTCGAGCAGTACTTC. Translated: CASSIKPRSGVEQYF.

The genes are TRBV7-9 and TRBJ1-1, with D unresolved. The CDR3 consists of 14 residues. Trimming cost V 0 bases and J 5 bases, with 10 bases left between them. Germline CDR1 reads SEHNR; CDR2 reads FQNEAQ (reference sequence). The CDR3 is CASSLAGSETEAFF. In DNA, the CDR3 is TGTGCCAGCAGCTTAGCAGGGAGTGAGACTGAAGCTTTCTTT. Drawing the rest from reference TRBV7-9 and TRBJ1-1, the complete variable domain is DTGVSQNPRHKITKRGQNVTFRCDPISEHNRLYWYRQTLGQGPEFLTYFQNEAQLEKSRLLSDRFSAERPKGSFSTLEIQRTEQGDSAMYLCASSLAGSETEAFFGQGTRLTVV.

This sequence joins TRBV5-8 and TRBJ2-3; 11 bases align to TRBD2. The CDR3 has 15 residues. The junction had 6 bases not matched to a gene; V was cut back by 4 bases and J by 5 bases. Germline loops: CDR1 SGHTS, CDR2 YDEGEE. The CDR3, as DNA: TGTGCCAGCAGCCGTAGCGGGGGGGCCGAAGATACGCAGTATTTT. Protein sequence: CASSRSGGAEDTQYF.

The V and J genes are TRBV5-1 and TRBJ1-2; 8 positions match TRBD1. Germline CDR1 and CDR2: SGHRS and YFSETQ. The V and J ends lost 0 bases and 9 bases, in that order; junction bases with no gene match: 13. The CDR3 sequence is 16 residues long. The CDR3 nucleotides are TGCGCCAGCAGCTTGGGAGGGCAGGGGGCATCTAGCAGCTACACCTTC. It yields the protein CASSLGGQGASSSYTF. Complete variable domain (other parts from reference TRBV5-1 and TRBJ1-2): KAGVTQTPRYLIKTRGQQVTLSCSPISGHRSVSWYQQTPGQGLQFLFEYFSETQRNKGNFPGRFSGRQFSNSRSEMNVSTLELGDSALYLCASSLGGQGASSSYTFGSGTRLTVV.

CDR3 residues: CASSPGTAGEQYF. The CDR3, as DNA: TGCGCCAGCAGCCCGGGGACGGCAGGCGAGCAGTACTTC. V is TRBV5-1 and J is TRBJ2-7, with D perhaps assigned TRBD1 or TRBD2 (5 bases each). The CDR3 is 13 amino acids. Trimming stripped 4 bases from V and 6 bases from J, with 14 bases between. The V gene's germline CDR1 is SGHRS and CDR2 YFSETQ.

The CDR3 here is CSVGPGGKNGYGYTF. CDR3 bases: TGCAGCGTTGGACCAGGGGGTAAGAATGGCTATGGCTACACCTTC. This chain links TRBV29-1 with TRBJ1-2; 7 bases fit TRBD1. J gave up 4 bases and V 4 bases, and 12 bases lay outside the gene matches. CDR1 is SQVTM and CDR2 is ANQGSEA in the germline V gene. The CDR3 totals 15 residues.

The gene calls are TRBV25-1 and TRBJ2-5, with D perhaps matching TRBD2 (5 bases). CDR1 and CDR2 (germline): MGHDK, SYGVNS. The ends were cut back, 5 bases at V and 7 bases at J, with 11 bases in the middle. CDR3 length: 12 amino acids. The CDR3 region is CASSTSSGTQYF. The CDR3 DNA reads TGTGCCAGCAGTACTAGTTCCGGGACCCAGTACTTC.

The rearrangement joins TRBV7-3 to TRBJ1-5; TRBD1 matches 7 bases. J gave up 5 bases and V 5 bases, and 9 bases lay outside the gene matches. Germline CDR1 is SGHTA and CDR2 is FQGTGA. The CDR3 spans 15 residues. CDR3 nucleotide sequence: TGTGCCAGCAGCCCAACCTCAGGGGGGGATCAGCCCCAGCATTTT. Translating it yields CASSPTSGGDQPQHF.

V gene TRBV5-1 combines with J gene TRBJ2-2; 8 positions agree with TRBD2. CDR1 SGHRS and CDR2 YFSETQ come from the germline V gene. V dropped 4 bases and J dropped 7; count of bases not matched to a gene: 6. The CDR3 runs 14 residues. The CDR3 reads CASSPYSGNGELFF. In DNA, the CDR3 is TGCGCCAGCAGCCCCTATAGCGGGAACGGGGAGCTGTTTTTT.

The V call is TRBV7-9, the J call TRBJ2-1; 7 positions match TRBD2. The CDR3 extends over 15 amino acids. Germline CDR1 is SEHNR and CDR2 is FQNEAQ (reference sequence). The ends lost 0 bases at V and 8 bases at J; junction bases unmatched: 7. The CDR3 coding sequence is TGTGCCAGCAGCTTAGCTGGGACTACGCCCGATGAGCAGTTCTTC. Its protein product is CASSLAGTTPDEQFF.

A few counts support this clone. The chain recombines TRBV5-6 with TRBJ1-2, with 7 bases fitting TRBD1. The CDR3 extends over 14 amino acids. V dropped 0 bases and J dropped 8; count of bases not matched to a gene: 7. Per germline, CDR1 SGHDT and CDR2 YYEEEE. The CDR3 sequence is CASSLAADRDGYTF. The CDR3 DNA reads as TGTGCCAGCAGCTTGGCCGCAGACAGGGACGGCTACACCTTC. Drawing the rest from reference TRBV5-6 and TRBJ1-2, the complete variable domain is DAGVTQSPTHLIKTRGQQVTLRCSPKSGHDTVSWYQQALGQGPQFIFQYYEEEERQRGNFPDRFSGHQFPNYSSELNVNALLLGDSALYLCASSLAADRDGYTFGSGTRLTVV.

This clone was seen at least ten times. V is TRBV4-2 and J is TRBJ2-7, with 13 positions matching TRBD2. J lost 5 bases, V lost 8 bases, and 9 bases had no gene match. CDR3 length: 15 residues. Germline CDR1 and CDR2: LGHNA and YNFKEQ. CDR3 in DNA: TGTGCCAGCGGCAGTGAGGGGACTAGCGGGAACGAGCAGTACTTC. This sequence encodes CASGSEGTSGNEQYF.

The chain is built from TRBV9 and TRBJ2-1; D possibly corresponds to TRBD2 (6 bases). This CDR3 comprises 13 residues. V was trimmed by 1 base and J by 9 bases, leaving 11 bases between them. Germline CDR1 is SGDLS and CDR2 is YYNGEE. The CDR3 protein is CASSVYGGSEQFF. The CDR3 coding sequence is TGTGCCAGCAGCGTATATGGGGGGAGTGAGCAGTTCTTC.

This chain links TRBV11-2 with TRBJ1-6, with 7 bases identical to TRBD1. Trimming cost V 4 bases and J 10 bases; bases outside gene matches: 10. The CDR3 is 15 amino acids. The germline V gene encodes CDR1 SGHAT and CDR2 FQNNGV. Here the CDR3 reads CASSSQTGSQSPLHF. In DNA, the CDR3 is TGTGCCAGCAGCTCTCAGACAGGGAGTCAATCACCCCTCCACTTT.

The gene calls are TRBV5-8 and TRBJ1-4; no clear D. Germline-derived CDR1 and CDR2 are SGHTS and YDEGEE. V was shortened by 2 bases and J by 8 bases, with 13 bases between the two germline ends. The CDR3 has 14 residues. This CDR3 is CASSFPGRKEKLFF. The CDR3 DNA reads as TGTGCCAGCAGCTTCCCGGGGAGGAAAGAAAAACTGTTTTTT. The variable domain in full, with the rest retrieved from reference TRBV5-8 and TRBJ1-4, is EAGVTQSPTHLIKTRGQQATLRCSPISGHTSVYWYQQALGLGLQFLLWYDEGEERNRGNFPPRFSGRQFPNYSSELNVNALELEDSALYLCASSFPGRKEKLFFGSGTQLSVL.

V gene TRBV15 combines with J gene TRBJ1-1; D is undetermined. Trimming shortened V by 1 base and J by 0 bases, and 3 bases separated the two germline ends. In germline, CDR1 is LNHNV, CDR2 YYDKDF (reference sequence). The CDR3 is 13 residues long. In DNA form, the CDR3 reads TGTGCCACCAGCAGAGGAGTGAACACTGAAGCTTTCTTT. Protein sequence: CATSRGVNTEAFF.

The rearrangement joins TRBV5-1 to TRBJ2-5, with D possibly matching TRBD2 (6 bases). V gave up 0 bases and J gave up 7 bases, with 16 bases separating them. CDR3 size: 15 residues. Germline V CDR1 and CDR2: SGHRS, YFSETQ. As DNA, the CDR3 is TGCGCCAGCAGCTTGGGTTCTAGCGTTGAACGGACCCAGTACTTC. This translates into CASSLGSSVERTQYF.

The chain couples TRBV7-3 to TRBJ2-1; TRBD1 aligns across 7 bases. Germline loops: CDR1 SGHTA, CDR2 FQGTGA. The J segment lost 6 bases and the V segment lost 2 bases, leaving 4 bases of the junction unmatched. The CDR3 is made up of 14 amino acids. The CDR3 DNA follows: TGTGCCAGCAGCTTATTGGCAGGGGGCAATGAGCAGTTCTTC. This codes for CASSLLAGGNEQFF.

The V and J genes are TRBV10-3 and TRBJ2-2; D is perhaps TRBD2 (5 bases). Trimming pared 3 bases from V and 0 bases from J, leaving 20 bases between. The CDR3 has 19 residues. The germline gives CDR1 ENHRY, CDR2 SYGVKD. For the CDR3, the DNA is TGTGCCATCAGTGAAGGTCGGACGGGTAGACTAACGAACACCGGGGAGCTGTTTTTT. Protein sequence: CAISEGRTGRLTNTGELFF.

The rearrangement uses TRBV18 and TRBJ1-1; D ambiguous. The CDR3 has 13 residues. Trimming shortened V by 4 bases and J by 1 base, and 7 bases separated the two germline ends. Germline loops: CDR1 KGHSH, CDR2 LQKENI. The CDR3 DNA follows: TGTGCCAGCTCACAACATCAGAACACTGAAGCTTTCTTT. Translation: CASSQHQNTEAFF.